The TCR beta chain under discussion was sequenced for a study of T cell responses to AZD1222 COVID-19 vaccine. For the study at large: Pooled together were second doses at about 4 or about 12 weeks. Study conclusions and caveats: Repertoires were collected only later (after the peak T cell response had occurred). The study reported that nearly half of spike-specific TCRs target unmutated variant regions. Among the donors, most were white British and more were female, and clonal diversity was possibly underestimated.

Note on this clone: Its antigen remains unknown.

Assay used: immunoSEQ multiplex PCR; TCRdb lists only in-frame clones, some missing. This sample has about 120,000 clones, with 88% found just once. Trimming removed 6 bases at V and 5 bases at J, with 17 bases between. Germline-derived CDR1 and CDR2 are KGHSH and LQKENI. The CDR3 is 16 amino acids. The sequence was collected from an adult in good health. V usage is TRBV18 and J usage is TRBJ1-6; D unresolved. This specimen consisted of peripheral blood, obtained on day 0 of AZD1222 vaccination. The CDR3 DNA follows: TGTGCCAGCTCGGCTCTAGGGCATCGGGATAATTCACCCCTCCACTTT. This sequence encodes CASSALGHRDNSPLHF.